This T cell receptor (beta chain) was sequenced for a study of shared clonotypes between healthy human individuals. The ends were cut back, 7 bases at V and 1 base at J, with 19 bases in the middle. Germline CDR1 MDHEN, CDR2 SYDVKM. This CDR3 has 16 amino acids. Method: immunoSEQ multiplex PCR; TCRdb's copy keeps in-frame clones and lacks some. The table shows under 600,000 clones, with around 95% occurring only once. This TCR derives from a woman aged 25 to 45 in good health. V gene TRBV28 combines with J gene TRBJ1-1; D uncertain. Sequencing was done on a sample of naive CD4+ T cells sorted from blood. Subset described: CD45RA+ positively selected. The DNA of the CDR3 is TGTGCCAGCAAGGGCAGCGCGCTCCGGAAGAACACTGAAGCTTTCTTT. Protein: CASKGSALRKNTEAFF.